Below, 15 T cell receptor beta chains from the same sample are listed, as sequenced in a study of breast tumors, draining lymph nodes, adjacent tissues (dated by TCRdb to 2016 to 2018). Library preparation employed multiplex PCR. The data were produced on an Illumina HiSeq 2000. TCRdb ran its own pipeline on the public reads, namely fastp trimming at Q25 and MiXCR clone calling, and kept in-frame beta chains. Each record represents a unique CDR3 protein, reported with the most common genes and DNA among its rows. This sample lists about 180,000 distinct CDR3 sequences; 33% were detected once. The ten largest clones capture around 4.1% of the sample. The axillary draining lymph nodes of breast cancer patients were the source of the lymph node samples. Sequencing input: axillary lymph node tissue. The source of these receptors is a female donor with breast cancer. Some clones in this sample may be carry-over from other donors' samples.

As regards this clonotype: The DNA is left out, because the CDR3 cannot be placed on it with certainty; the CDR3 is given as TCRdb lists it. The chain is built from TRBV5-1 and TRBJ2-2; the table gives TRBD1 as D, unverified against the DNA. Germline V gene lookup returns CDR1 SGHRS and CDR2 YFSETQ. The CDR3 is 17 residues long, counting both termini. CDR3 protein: CASSLGADEQYFGELFF.

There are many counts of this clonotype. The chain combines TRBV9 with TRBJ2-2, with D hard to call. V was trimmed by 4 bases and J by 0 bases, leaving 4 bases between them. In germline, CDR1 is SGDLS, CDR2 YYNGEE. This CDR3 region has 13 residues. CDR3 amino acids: CASSPTNTGELFF. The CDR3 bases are TGTGCCAGCAGCCCCACGAACACCGGGGAGCTGTTTTTT. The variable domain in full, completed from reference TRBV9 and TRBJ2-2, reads DSGVTQTPKHLITATGQRVTLRCSPRSGDLSVYWYQQSLDQGLQFLIQYYNGEERAKGNILERFSAQQFPDLHSELNLSSLELGDSALYFCASSPTNTGELFFGEGSRLTVL.

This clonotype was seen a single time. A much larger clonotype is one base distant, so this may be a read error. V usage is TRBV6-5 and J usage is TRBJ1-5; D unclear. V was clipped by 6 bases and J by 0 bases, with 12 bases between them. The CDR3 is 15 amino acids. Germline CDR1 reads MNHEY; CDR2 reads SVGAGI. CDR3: CASRIESFSNQPQHF. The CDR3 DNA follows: TGTGCCAGCAGAATAGAAAGTTTTAGCAATCAGCCCCAGCATTTT.

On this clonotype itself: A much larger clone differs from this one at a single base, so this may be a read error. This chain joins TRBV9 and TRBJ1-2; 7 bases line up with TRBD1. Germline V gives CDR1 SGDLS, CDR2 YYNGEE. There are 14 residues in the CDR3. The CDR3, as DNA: TGTGCCAGCAGCCCCGGGACAGAAAACTATGGCTACATCTTC. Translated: CASSPGTENYGYIF.

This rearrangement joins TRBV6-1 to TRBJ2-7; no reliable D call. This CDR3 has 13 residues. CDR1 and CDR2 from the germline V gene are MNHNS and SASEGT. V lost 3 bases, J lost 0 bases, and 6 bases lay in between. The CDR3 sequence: CASSEHSSYEQYF. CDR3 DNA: TGTGCCAGCAGTGAGCACAGCTCCTACGAGCAGTACTTC.

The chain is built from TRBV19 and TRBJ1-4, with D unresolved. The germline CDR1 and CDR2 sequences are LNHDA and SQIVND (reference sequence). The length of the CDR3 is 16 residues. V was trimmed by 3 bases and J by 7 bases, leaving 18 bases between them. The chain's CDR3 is CASSISPVPGAEKLFF. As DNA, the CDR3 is TGTGCCAGTAGTATCTCTCCGGTACCAGGCGCTGAAAAACTGTTTTTT. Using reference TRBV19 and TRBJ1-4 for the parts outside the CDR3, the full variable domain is DGGITQSPKYLFRKEGQNVTLSCEQNLNHDAMYWYRQDPGQGLRLIYYSQIVNDFQKGDIAEGYSVSREKKESFPLTVTSAQKNPTAFYLCASSISPVPGAEKLFFGSGTQLSVL.

The CDR3 protein is CASRRDSLNTEAFF. CDR3 coding DNA: TGTGCCAGTAGAAGGGACAGCCTGAACACTGAAGCTTTCTTT. The gene calls are TRBV19 and TRBJ1-1; 7 bases fit TRBD1. The ends lost 6 bases at V and 0 bases at J; junction bases unmatched: 4. The germline V gene encodes CDR1 LNHDA and CDR2 SQIVND (reference sequence). The CDR3 sequence is 14 residues long.

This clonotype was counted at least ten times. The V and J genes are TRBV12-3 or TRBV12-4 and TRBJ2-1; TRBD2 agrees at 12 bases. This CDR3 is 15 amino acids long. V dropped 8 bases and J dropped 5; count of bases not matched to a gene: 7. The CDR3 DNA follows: TGTGCCAGCCGAATCGGACTAGCGGGGAACAATGAGCAGTTCTTC. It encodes CASRIGLAGNNEQFF.

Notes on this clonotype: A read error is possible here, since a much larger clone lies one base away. In nucleotides, the CDR3 is TGTGCCAGCAGCTTAGCGGGGCAGGCCGGGGAGCTGTTTTTT. Its protein product is CASSLAGQAGELFF. The V gene is TRBV11-3, the J gene TRBJ2-2; either TRBD1 or TRBD2 may supply D (5 bases each). Germline assignment: CDR1 SGHNT and CDR2 YENEEA. This CDR3 spans 14 amino acids. V was clipped by 1 base and J by 6 bases, with 9 bases between them.

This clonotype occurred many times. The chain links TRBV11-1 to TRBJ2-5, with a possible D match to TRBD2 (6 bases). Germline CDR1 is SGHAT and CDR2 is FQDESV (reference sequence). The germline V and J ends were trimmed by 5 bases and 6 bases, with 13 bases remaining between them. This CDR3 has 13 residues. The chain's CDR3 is CASSQGGGKTQYF. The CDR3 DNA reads TGTGCCAGCAGCCAAGGTGGGGGGAAGACCCAGTACTTC.

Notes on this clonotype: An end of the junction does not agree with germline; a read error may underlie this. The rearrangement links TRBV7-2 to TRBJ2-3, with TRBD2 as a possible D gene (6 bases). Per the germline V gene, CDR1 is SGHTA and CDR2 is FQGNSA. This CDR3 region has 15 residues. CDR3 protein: CASGLDSGITDTQYF. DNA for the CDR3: TGTGCCAGCGGCTTAGATAGCGGTATCACAGATACGCAGTATTTC.

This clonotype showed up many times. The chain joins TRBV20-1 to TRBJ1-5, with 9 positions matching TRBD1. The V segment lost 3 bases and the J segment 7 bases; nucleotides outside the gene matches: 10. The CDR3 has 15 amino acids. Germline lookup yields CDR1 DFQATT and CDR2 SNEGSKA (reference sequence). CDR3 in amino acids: CSASMLGQGHQPQHF. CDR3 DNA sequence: TGCAGTGCTAGTATGTTGGGACAGGGACACCAGCCCCAGCATTTT.

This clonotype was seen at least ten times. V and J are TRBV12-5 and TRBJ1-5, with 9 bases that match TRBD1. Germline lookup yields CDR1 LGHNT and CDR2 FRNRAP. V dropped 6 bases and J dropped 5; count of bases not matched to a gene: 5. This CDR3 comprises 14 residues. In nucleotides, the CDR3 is TGTGCTAGTGGAGCGAACAGGGGGCATCAGCCCCAGCATTTT. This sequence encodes CASGANRGHQPQHF.

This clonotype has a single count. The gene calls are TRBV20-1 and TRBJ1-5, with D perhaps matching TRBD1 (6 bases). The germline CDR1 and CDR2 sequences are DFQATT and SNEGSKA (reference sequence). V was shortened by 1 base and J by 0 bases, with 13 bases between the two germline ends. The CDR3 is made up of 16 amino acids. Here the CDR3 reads CSARGGQPYSNQPQHF. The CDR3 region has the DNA TGCAGTGCTAGAGGAGGACAGCCTTATAGCAATCAGCCCCAGCATTTT.

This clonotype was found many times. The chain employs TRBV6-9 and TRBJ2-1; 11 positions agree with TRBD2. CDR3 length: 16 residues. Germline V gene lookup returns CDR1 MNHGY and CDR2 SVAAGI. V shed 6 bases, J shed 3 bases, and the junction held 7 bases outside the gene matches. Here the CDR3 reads CASRYSSGRDYNEQFF. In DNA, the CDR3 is TGTGCCAGCAGATACAGTAGCGGGAGGGACTACAATGAGCAGTTCTTC.